Listed below are T cell receptor beta chains from one sample, sequenced in a study of CD8+ T cells in alopecia areata. Generated by immunoSEQ multiplex PCR, the TCRdb table keeps only in-frame clones and is missing some. The sample carries 130,000 to 150,000 clones, roughly 48% recorded once. The sample taken for sequencing was CD4+ T cells sorted from blood. The receptors derive from a human donor with alopecia areata. Each CDR3 is given with its conserved first and last residue. A D gene is named only where the DNA matches it firmly. For some rows the clone size is stated as once, few or many, or as a class when expanded; others skip it.

TRBD1	TRBV2	-	TRBJ2-7	TGTGCCAGCAGTCAAGACAGGGCCGAGCAGTACTTC	CASSQDRAEQYF
-	TRBV14	-	TRBJ2-5	TGTGCCAGCAGCCAGAGACAGAACCAAGAGACCCAGTACTTC	CASSQRQNQETQYF
-	TRBV10-2	-	TRBJ1-1	TGCGCCAGCAACAGAAATCGGGCTGAAGCTTTCTTT	CASNRNRAEAFF
-	TRBV29-1	few	TRBJ2-7	TGCAGCGTTGGACACCTTAAGGAGCAGTACTTC	CSVGHLKEQYF
-	TRBV29-1	-	TRBJ2-5	TGCAGCGTTGAGGGGCCCTTAGGGGGTTATGAGACCCAGTACTTC	CSVEGPLGGYETQYF
-	TRBV7-3	-	TRBJ2-5	TGTGCCAGCAGCTCCTCTGGGGAGACCCAGTACTTC	CASSSSGETQYF
-	TRBV30	-	TRBJ2-1	TGTGCCTGGAGTGTACGGTTGCTAAATGAGCAGTTCTTC	CAWSVRLLNEQFF
TRBD2	TRBV30	few	TRBJ2-7	TGTGCCTGGAGCGCGGGACTAGCAGGGTACGAGCAGTACTTC	CAWSAGLAGYEQYF
-	TRBV29-1	-	TRBJ1-5	TGCAGCGTTGAAGAGCTCCGGACGGATAGGAGCAATCAGCCCCAGCATTTT	CSVEELRTDRSNQPQHF
-	TRBV4-1	-	TRBJ2-7	TGCGCCAGCAGCCCCCTTGAAGCAGGGTTCTACGAGCAGTACTTC	CASSPLEAGFYEQYF
TRBD2	TRBV7-6	-	TRBJ2-3	TGTGCCAGCAGCTTAGCGGCGGGGGGAGATACGCAGTATTTT	CASSLAAGGDTQYF
TRBD2	TRBV4-2	-	TRBJ2-4	TGTGCCAGCAGCCAAGATCTACGGAGACTAGCGGGAGGGGGTGGCATTCAGTACTTC	CASSQDLRRLAGGGGIQYF
-	TRBV29-1	-	TRBJ1-5	TGCAGCGTTAGCATTGGGGAGAATCAGCCCCAGCATTTT	CSVSIGENQPQHF
TRBD1	TRBV6-5	few	TRBJ2-2	TGTGCCAGCAGTTACTCGACAGGGGGGACCGGGGAGCTGTTTTTT	CASSYSTGGTGELFF
TRBD1	TRBV15	-	TRBJ1-4	TGTGCCACCAGCAGAAGCCCAGGGGGAACTAATGAAAAACTGTTTTTT	CATSRSPGGTNEKLFF
-	TRBV5-1	-	TRBJ1-1	TGCGCCAGCAGCGGGACTGCCGCTACTGAAGCTTTCTTT	CASSGTAATEAFF
TRBD2	TRBV2	-	TRBJ2-3	TGTGCCAGCAGTGTAGCGGGAGTGGGAGATACGCAGTATTTT	CASSVAGVGDTQYF
-	TRBV5-1	-	TRBJ2-3	TGCGCCAGCAGCTGGGCGGGACGCACAGATACGCAGTATTTT	CASSWAGRTDTQYF
-	TRBV29-1	few	TRBJ2-6	TGCAGCGCTCAGTCCTCTGGGGCCAACGTCCTGACTTTC	CSAQSSGANVLTF
TRBD2	TRBV7-9	-	TRBJ2-1	TGTGCCAGCAGCTTAGCGTCTAGCGGGGGCTCCTACAATGAGCAGTTCTTC	CASSLASSGGSYNEQFF
-	TRBV19	few	TRBJ1-2	TGTGCCAGTAGTGCCGGGACACTCTATGGCTACACCTTC	CASSAGTLYGYTF
-	TRBV7-9	few	TRBJ2-5	TGTGCCAGCAGCTTAGGCGGCGTGCAAGAGACCCAGTACTTC	CASSLGGVQETQYF
-	TRBV20-1	-	TRBJ2-3	TGCAGTGCTCGGCTGGTCGATACGCAGTATTTT	CSARLVDTQYF
-	TRBV27	once	TRBJ2-1	TGTGCCAGCACCCAAGGTCCCGGATCCTACAATGAGCAGTTCTTC	CASTQGPGSYNEQFF
TRBD2	TRBV29-1	few	TRBJ2-1	TGCAGCGTTGAAGGACTAGCGGGAGTATTAAATGAGCAGTTCTTC	CSVEGLAGVLNEQFF
-	TRBV2	-	TRBJ2-4	TGTGCCAGCAGTGAGTCTCGAACGTTCACCATTCAGTACTTC	CASSESRTFTIQYF
TRBD2	TRBV5-1	once	TRBJ2-4	TGCGCCAGCAGCTTGGACCGACTAGCGGGACGGGGAAACATTCAGTACTTC	CASSLDRLAGRGNIQYF
TRBD1	TRBV28	-	TRBJ1-1	TGTGCCAGCAGGCGGACAGGGGCTGAAGCTTTCTTT	CASRRTGAEAFF
TRBD2	TRBV29-1	-	TRBJ2-3	TGCAGCGTCGCTAATCTAGCGGGAGCGGGCACAGATACGCAGTATTTT	CSVANLAGAGTDTQYF
-	TRBV6-6	-	TRBJ2-1	TGTGCCAGCAGTTACCTGGGGCCAGGGGGAGGAGTGATGTTCTTC	CASSYLGPGGGVMFF
-	TRBV20-1	-	TRBJ2-2	TGCAGTGCTAGAGATCGCGTGGAGCTGTTTTTT	CSARDRVELFF
-	TRBV15	-	TRBJ2-1	TGTGCCACCACCGAGACACTAAACCTAGGGGGTGAGCAGTTCTTC	CATTETLNLGGEQFF
-	TRBV4-1	-	TRBJ2-1	TGCGCCAGCAGCCATGAGATCGAGCAGTTCTTC	CASSHEIEQFF
-	TRBV13	few	TRBJ2-5	TGTGCCAGCAGCCTTGCAGGGATGGGGGAGACCCAGTACTTC	CASSLAGMGETQYF
-	TRBV29-1	-	TRBJ2-1	TGCAGCGCAGGTAGGGACTCCTACAATGAGCAGTTCTTC	CSAGRDSYNEQFF
TRBD1	TRBV30	-	TRBJ2-3	TGTGCCTGGAGTGGGGACAGGAGCACAGATACACAGTATTTT	CAWSGDRSTDTQYF
TRBD1	TRBV18	few	TRBJ2-7	TGTGCCAGCTCACCTGGGACAGGGTCGGTCGAGCAGTACTTC	CASSPGTGSVEQYF
-	TRBV6-5	-	TRBJ2-1	TGTGCCAGCAGTTCCAGCCTCACCTCCTACAATGAGCAGTTCTTC	CASSSSLTSYNEQFF
TRBD2	TRBV29-1	-	TRBJ2-1	TGCAGCGTTGATCCTAGCGGGATTTACAATGAGCAGTTCTTC	CSVDPSGIYNEQFF
-	TRBV29-1	-	TRBJ2-7	TGCAGCGTTGAGAGGTCGGATACAATCTACGAGCAGTACTTC	CSVERSDTIYEQYF
-	TRBV25-1	once	TRBJ2-1	TGTGCCAGCAGTGGTCTCCGGGAGCAGTTCTTC	CASSGLREQFF
-	TRBV30	-	TRBJ1-5	TGTGCCTGGAGCACAACGGGACGGCCGAATCAGCCCCAGCATTTT	CAWSTTGRPNQPQHF
-	TRBV19	-	TRBJ2-1	TGTGCCAGTATGGGGGCCCCTCTTTACAATGAGCAGTTCTTC	CASMGAPLYNEQFF
-	TRBV27	-	TRBJ1-5	TGTGCCAGCAGTGCACACAGTATAGGACAGCCCCAGCATTTT	CASSAHSIGQPQHF
-	TRBV5-4	few	TRBJ1-2	TGTGCCAGCAGCTTGGACTATGGCTACACCTTC	CASSLDYGYTF
TRBD1	TRBV6-4	-	TRBJ1-5	TGTGCCAGCAGTGCAACAGGGGTCCAGCCCCAGCATTTT	CASSATGVQPQHF
-	TRBV28	-	TRBJ2-3	TGTGCCAGCAGTCCCAACCAGCCAGGGCGATCAGATACGCAGTATTTT	CASSPNQPGRSDTQYF
-	TRBV5-6	-	TRBJ2-3	TGTGCCAGCAGCCTACAGGCCACAGATACGCAGTATTTT	CASSLQATDTQYF
-	TRBV19	-	TRBJ2-1	TGTGCCATTACTAGAACACGCGAGCAGTTCTTC	CAITRTREQFF
-	TRBV28	-	TRBJ1-5	TGTGCCAGCAGTTTAGGGGGTGGGAATCAGCCCCAGCATTTT	CASSLGGGNQPQHF
TRBD2	TRBV5-1	-	TRBJ2-1	TGCGCCAGCAGCCGAGGACTAGCGGGCTCCTACAATGAGCAGTTCTTC	CASSRGLAGSYNEQFF
TRBD2	TRBV5-1	-	TRBJ2-3	TGCGCCAGCAGCGCCGCTCTAGCGGGCAGCACAGATACGCAGTATTTT	CASSAALAGSTDTQYF